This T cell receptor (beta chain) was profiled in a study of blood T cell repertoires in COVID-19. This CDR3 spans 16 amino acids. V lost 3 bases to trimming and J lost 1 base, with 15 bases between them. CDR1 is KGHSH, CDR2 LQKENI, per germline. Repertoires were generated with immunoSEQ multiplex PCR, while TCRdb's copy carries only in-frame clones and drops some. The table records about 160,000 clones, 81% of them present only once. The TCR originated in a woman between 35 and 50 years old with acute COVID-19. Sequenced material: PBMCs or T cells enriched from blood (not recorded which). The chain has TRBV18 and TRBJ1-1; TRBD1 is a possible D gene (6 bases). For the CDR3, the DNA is TGTGCCAGCTCACCTCAGGGGCAGTCGGCGAACACTGAAGCTTTCTTT. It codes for CASSPQGQSANTEAFF.